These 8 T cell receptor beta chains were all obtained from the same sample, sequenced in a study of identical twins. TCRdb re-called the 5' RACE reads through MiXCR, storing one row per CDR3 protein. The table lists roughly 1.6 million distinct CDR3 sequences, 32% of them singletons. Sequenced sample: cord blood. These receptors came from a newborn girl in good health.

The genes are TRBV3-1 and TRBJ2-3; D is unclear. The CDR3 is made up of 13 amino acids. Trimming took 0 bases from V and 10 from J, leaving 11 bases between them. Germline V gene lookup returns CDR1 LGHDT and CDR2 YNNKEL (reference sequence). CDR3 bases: TGTGCCAGCAGCCAAGATAACGGGCGCCCGCAGTATTTT. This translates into CASSQDNGRPQYF.

The DNA of the CDR3 is TGTGCCAGCGGACCAGGGGGCGCGAATGAAGCTTTCTTT. Translation gives CASGPGGANEAFF. The chain couples TRBV4-2 to TRBJ1-1, with TRBD1 matching 8 bases. The junction had 9 bases not matched to a gene; V was cut back by 8 bases and J by 7 bases. From germline, CDR1 is LGHNA and CDR2 YNFKEQ. The CDR3 spans 13 residues.

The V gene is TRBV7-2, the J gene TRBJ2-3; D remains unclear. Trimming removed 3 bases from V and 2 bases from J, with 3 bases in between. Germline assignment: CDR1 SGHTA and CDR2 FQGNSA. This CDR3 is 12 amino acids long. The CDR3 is CTSSFNTDTQYF. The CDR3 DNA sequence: TGTACCAGCAGCTTTAACACAGATACGCAGTATTTT.

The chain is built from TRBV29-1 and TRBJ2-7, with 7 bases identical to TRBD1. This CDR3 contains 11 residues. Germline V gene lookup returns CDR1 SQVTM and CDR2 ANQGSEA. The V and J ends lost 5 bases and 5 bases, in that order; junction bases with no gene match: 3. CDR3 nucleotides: TGCAGCGTTACGACAGGGAACGAGCAGTACTTC. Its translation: CSVTTGNEQYF.

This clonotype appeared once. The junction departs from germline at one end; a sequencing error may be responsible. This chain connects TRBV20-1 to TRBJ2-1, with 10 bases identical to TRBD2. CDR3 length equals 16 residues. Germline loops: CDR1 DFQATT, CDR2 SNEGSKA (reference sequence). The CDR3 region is CSASSGGRSSYNEHFF. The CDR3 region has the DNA TGCAGTGCTAGTAGCGGGGGGCGCAGCTCCTACAATGAGCACTTCTTC.

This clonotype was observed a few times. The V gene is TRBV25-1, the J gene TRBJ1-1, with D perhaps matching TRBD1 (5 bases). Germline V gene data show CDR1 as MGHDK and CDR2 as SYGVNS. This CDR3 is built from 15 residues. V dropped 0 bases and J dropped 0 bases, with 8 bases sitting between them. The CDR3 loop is CASSEYGTMNTEAFF. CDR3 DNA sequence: TGTGCCAGCAGTGAATACGGGACGATGAACACTGAAGCTTTCTTT.

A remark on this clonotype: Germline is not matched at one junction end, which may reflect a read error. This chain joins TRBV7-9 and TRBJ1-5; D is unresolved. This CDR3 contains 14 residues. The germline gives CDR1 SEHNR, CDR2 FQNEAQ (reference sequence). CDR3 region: CASNLVYSNQPQHF. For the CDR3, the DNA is TGTGCCAGCAACTTAGTTTATAGCAATCAGCCCCAGCATTTT.

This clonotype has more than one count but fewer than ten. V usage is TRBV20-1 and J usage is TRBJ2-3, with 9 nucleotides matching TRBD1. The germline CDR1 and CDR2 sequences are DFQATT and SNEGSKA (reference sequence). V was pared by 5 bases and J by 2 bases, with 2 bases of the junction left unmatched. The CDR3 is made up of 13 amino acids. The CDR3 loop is CSAGTGPTDTQYF. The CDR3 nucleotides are TGCAGTGCTGGGACAGGGCCCACAGATACGCAGTATTTT.